This TCR beta chain was recorded in a study of blood T cell repertoires in COVID-19. CDR3 size: 14 residues. Germline V gene data show CDR1 as SEHNR and CDR2 as FQNEAQ (reference sequence). Trimming cost V 4 bases and J 9 bases; bases outside gene matches: 4. This table comes from immunoSEQ multiplex PCR, and its TCRdb copy is limited to in-frame clones, with some not included. The table shows about half a million clones, with around 85% occurring only once. This clone has at least ten counts. Sequencing input: PBMCs or T cells enriched from blood (not recorded which). This chain joins TRBV7-9 and TRBJ1-6, with 9 bases matching TRBD1. This receptor was taken from a woman aged 55-70 years who had recovered from COVID-19. The CDR3 DNA is TGTGCCAGCAGCTGGACAGGGGAGGGTTCACCCCTCCACTTT. The encoded protein is CASSWTGEGSPLHF.